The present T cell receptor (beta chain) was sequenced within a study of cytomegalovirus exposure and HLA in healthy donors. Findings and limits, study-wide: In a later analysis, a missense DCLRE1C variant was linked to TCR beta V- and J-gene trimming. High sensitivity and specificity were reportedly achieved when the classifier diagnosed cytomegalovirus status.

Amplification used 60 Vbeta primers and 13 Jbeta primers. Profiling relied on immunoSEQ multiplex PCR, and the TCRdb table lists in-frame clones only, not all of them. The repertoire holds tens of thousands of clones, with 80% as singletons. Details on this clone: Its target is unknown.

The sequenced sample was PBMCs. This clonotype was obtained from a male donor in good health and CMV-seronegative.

CDR3 DNA sequence: TGTGCCAGCTCGAGGCAGGGCCCCCCTAACTATGGCTACACCTTC. It yields the protein CASSRQGPPNYGYTF. The rearrangement joins TRBV18 to TRBJ1-2; D perhaps matches TRBD1 (5 bases). This CDR3 region has 15 residues. Germline V gives CDR1 KGHSH, CDR2 LQKENI. V gave up 6 bases and J gave up 0 bases, with 14 bases separating them. Variable domain in full (rest from reference TRBV18 and TRBJ1-2): NAGVMQNPRHLVRRRGQEARLRCSPMKGHSHVYWYRQLPEEGLKFMVYLQKENIIDESGMPKERFSAEFPKEGPSILRIQQVVRGDSAAYFCASSRQGPPNYGYTFGSGTRLTVV.